Below, 8 T cell receptor beta chains from the same sample are listed, as sequenced in a study of CD8+ T cells in alopecia areata. RNA extraction was followed by reverse transcription into cDNA, which acted as the sequencing template. Profiling relied on immunoSEQ multiplex PCR, and the TCRdb table lists in-frame clones only, not all of them. The profile covers 200,000 to 300,000 clones, none occurring a single time. Using CD4, CD8alpha, NKG2D, NKG2ACE and other markers, pooled cutaneous lymph node cells were sorted. Sequencing was carried out using CD4+ T cells sorted from a lymph node. The origin of the receptors is a C3H/HeJ mouse with alopecia areata. For the strain, the MHC haplotype given is H2-k.

The sample holds a few counts of this clone. The gene symbols are mouse symbols. The read is 4 residues too short to cover the CDR3 end, so that end is filled in from the germline J gene. The sample has other DNA sequences that encode this CDR3 too. V usage is TRBV19 and J usage is TRBJ2-3; D is possibly TRBD2 (5 bases). Between the trimmed V and J ends, which lost 2 bases and 0 bases, there was a span of 10 bases. The CDR3 totals 15 residues. Per the germline V gene, CDR1 is FNHDT and CDR2 is SITEND (reference sequence). Incomplete CDR3 DNA: TGTGCCAGCAGTATGGGGTGGGGTAGTGCAGAA. Translation: CASSMGWGSAE. The full-length CDR3 reads as CASSMGWGSAETLYF. Full variable domain (remainder filled in from reference TRBV19 and TRBJ2-3): GGIITQTPKFLIGQEGQKLTLKCQQNFNHDTMYWYRQDSGKGLRLIYYSITENDLQKGDLSEGYDASREKKSSFSLTVTSAQKNEMAVFLCASSMGWGSAETLYFGSGTRLTVL.

This clone was seen only a few times. Gene names are mouse gene names. The missing CDR3 end, 4 residues past where the read stops, is filled in from the germline J gene. Other nucleotide sequences in the sample specify the same CDR3. This chain connects TRBV1 to TRBJ2-7, with 7 bases aligning to TRBD1. CDR1 and CDR2 (germline): NSQYPW, LRSPGD (reference sequence). The CDR3 extends over 16 amino acids. After removal of 0 bases from V and 0 bases from J, the junction contained 5 bases not matched to a gene. The CDR3 loop is CTCSADRGQSSYEQYF. The CDR3 DNA, read in part, is TGCACCTGCAGTGCAGATAGGGGACAGAGCTCCTAT.

The table lists this clone with a few counts. The gene names given are mouse names. Coverage ceases 4 residues before the CDR3 finishes, and the germline J gene fills in the end. This chain connects TRBV19 to TRBJ1-1; the D gene is possibly TRBD1 (5 bases). The ends were cut back, 3 bases at V and 3 bases at J, with 12 bases in the middle. Germline V gene lookup returns CDR1 FNHDT and CDR2 SITEND (reference sequence). This CDR3 is built from 14 residues. The sequenced CDR3 bases are TGTGCCAGCAGTACTAGAATACAGGACACA. Translating it yields CASSTRIQDT. The entire CDR3 sequence reads CASSTRIQDTEVFF.

Regarding this clone: Mouse gene names apply. The CDR3 end is not reached by the read, which stops 4 residues before it; the germline J gene fills it in. The chain couples TRBV1 to TRBJ2-1, with 7 bases matching TRBD1. There are 12 residues in the CDR3. Germline values: CDR1 NSQYPW, CDR2 LRSPGD (reference sequence). The chain's CDR3 is CHSGTDYAEQFF. The sequenced part of the CDR3 DNA is TGCCATTCCGGGACAGACTATGCT.

Points on this clone: The gene names here belong to mouse. The sequence runs out 4 residues before the end of the CDR3; the remainder is reconstructed from the germline J gene. Other DNA sequences from this sample encode an identical CDR3 as well. The V and J genes are TRBV31 and TRBJ1-2, with D maybe TRBD1 (6 bases). With 1 base removed from V and 2 bases from J, the gap between germline ends came to 11 bases. Germline loops: CDR1 GKSSPN, CDR2 SITVG. CDR3 length: 14 amino acids. The chain's CDR3 is CAWSPGTTNSDYTF. The covered CDR3 bases are TGTGCCTGGAGTCCTGGGACAACCAACTCC.

This clone has a count of ten or more. Gene names and germline refer to mouse. The observed sequence ends 4 residues before the CDR3 terminus, with the missing tail filled in from the germline J gene. The chain uses TRBV13-1 and TRBJ2-3; D possibly corresponds to TRBD1 (6 bases). This CDR3 has 15 residues. Between the trimmed V and J ends, which lost 2 bases and 0 bases, there was a span of 10 bases. CDR1 NSHNY and CDR2 SYGAGN come from the germline V gene. Here the CDR3 reads CASSEGTFSAETLYF. CDR3 DNA (partial): TGTGCCAGCAGTGAGGGGACATTTAGTGCAGAA.

A few counts support this clone. These gene names are mouse names. With the read ending 4 residues before the CDR3 end, the germline J gene is used to fill in that end. The chain is built from TRBV17 and TRBJ1-1, with D tentatively TRBD1 (6 bases). The CDR3 extends over 15 amino acids. Germline assignment: CDR1 MNHDT and CDR2 YYDKIL. Trimming took 2 bases from V and 0 from J, leaving 10 bases between them. The CDR3 bases that were read are TGTGCTAGCAGTAGACTGGGACAATCAAACACA. Protein sequence: CASSRLGQSNT. The full-length CDR3 reads as CASSRLGQSNTEVFF.

This clone was counted only a few times. Gene names and germline match the mouse. The DNA read from the CDR3 is TGTGCCAGCAGTGCCCAGACTGGGGGCTCCTAT. Amino acid sequence: CASSAQTGGSY. The CDR3, in full, reads CASSAQTGGSYEQYF. The rearrangement uses TRBV19 and TRBJ2-7; 9 bases match TRBD2. The read comes to an end 4 residues before the CDR3 does, leaving the germline J gene to fill in the end. The CDR3 length is 15 residues. Germline trimming cut 4 bases from V and 0 bases from J; bases unmatched to any gene: 5. Germline V CDR1 and CDR2: FNHDT, SITEND (reference sequence).